The rows below give T cell receptor beta chains drawn from one sample of a study of blood T cell repertoires in COVID-19. Clones were sequenced by immunoSEQ multiplex PCR, and TCRdb holds only the in-frame ones, with some missing. This sample yields under 200,000 clones, of which around 84% are seen a single time; around 7% belongs to the top ten. The sequencing input was PBMCs or T cells enriched from blood (not recorded which). The receptors stem from a man aged 45 to 65 who had recovered from COVID-19. Both conserved end residues are part of each CDR3. D genes are given only for firm matches. Clone size is stated in some rows and not others, as once, few, many or a class when expanded.

cdr3_nt: TGTGCCAGCAGTTATGGGACAGGGACCCAGTACTTC
cdr3_aa: CASSYGTGTQYF
cdr3_length: 12
j_call: TRBJ2-5
d_call: TRBD1
v_call: TRBV6-2/TRBV6-3
clone_size: .

cdr3_nt: TGTGCCAGCAGCTCTCTTGGACCGGGACTAGCGGGAGGGTACGAGCAGTACTTC
cdr3_aa: CASSSLGPGLAGGYEQYF
cdr3_length: 18
j_call: TRBJ2-7
d_call: TRBD2
v_call: TRBV11-3
clone_size: .

cdr3_nt: TGTGCCAGCAGCTCGGGACAGGCCACCTCTGGAAACACCATATATTTT
cdr3_aa: CASSSGQATSGNTIYF
cdr3_length: 16
j_call: TRBJ1-3
d_call: TRBD1
v_call: TRBV6-6
clone_size: few

cdr3_nt: TGTGCCAGCAGAGGACTGTTTACTGAAGCTTTCTTT
cdr3_aa: CASRGLFTEAFF
cdr3_length: 12
j_call: TRBJ1-1
d_call: .
v_call: TRBV6-5
clone_size: .

cdr3_nt: TGTGCCAGCAGCCTGGGACAGAACACCGGGGAGCTGTTTTTT
cdr3_aa: CASSLGQNTGELFF
cdr3_length: 14
j_call: TRBJ2-2
d_call: .
v_call: TRBV7-7
clone_size: .

cdr3_nt: TGTGCCAGCAGCCAAGACCGGGACAGCTCCTACAATGAGCAGTTCTTC
cdr3_aa: CASSQDRDSSYNEQFF
cdr3_length: 16
j_call: TRBJ2-1
d_call: TRBD1
v_call: TRBV14
clone_size: .

cdr3_nt: TGTGCCAGCTCACCTTCGGAAGGACAATACAATGAGCAGTTCTTC
cdr3_aa: CASSPSEGQYNEQFF
cdr3_length: 15
j_call: TRBJ2-1
d_call: .
v_call: TRBV18
clone_size: .

cdr3_nt: TGCGCCAGCAGCGGGGACAGGGCCTCCTATGGCTACACCTTC
cdr3_aa: CASSGDRASYGYTF
cdr3_length: 14
j_call: TRBJ1-2
d_call: TRBD1
v_call: TRBV5-1
clone_size: .

cdr3_nt: TGTGCCAGCAGCTTCACACGCCAGGTACCCTTT
cdr3_aa: CASSFTRQVPF
cdr3_length: 11
j_call: TRBJ1-6
d_call: .
v_call: TRBV7-3
clone_size: .

cdr3_nt: TGTGCCAGCAGTGAAACCGGGACAGGGAACGGCTACACCTTC
cdr3_aa: CASSETGTGNGYTF
cdr3_length: 14
j_call: TRBJ1-2
d_call: TRBD1
v_call: TRBV9
clone_size: .

cdr3_nt: TGCGCCAGCAGCTTGGAGGGGGCGGCGAGAGAGCAGTACTTC
cdr3_aa: CASSLEGAAREQYF
cdr3_length: 14
j_call: TRBJ2-7
d_call: TRBD1
v_call: TRBV5-1
clone_size: .

cdr3_nt: TGCGCCAGCAGCTTGGGAGACTCTGGAAACACCATATATTTT
cdr3_aa: CASSLGDSGNTIYF
cdr3_length: 14
j_call: TRBJ1-3
d_call: .
v_call: TRBV5-1
clone_size: .

cdr3_nt: TGTGCCAGCAGTTACTCGAGCACTGCAAATCAGCCCCAGCATTTT
cdr3_aa: CASSYSSTANQPQHF
cdr3_length: 15
j_call: TRBJ1-5
d_call: .
v_call: TRBV6-2/TRBV6-3
clone_size: .

cdr3_nt: TGCGCCAGCAGCCAAGGCCCAGGCAGGGTCCTTAATTCACCCCTCCACTTT
cdr3_aa: CASSQGPGRVLNSPLHF
cdr3_length: 17
j_call: TRBJ1-6
d_call: .
v_call: TRBV4-3
clone_size: .

cdr3_nt: TGTGCCAGCAGTTTAGACGGGGCTGAAGCTTTCTTT
cdr3_aa: CASSLDGAEAFF
cdr3_length: 12
j_call: TRBJ1-1
d_call: .
v_call: TRBV12-3/TRBV12-4
clone_size: .

cdr3_nt: TGTGCCAGCAGTGTACAGGGGCAGAGCTATGGCTACACCTTC
cdr3_aa: CASSVQGQSYGYTF
cdr3_length: 14
j_call: TRBJ1-2
d_call: TRBD1
v_call: TRBV2
clone_size: few

cdr3_nt: TGCGCCAGCAGAAACAGTGTCGGCACAGATACGCAGTATTTT
cdr3_aa: CASRNSVGTDTQYF
cdr3_length: 14
j_call: TRBJ2-3
d_call: .
v_call: TRBV5-1
clone_size: .

cdr3_nt: TGTGCCACCAGCCCCCAGGGGAGCGTGAGCTACGAGCAGTACTTC
cdr3_aa: CATSPQGSVSYEQYF
cdr3_length: 15
j_call: TRBJ2-7
d_call: .
v_call: TRBV15
clone_size: .

cdr3_nt: TGTGCCAGTAGTATGAAGTTGAGCGGCAGCACAGATACGCAGTATTTT
cdr3_aa: CASSMKLSGSTDTQYF
cdr3_length: 16
j_call: TRBJ2-3
d_call: .
v_call: TRBV19
clone_size: .

cdr3_nt: TGTGCCAGCAGTTTAGCGGGGGGTGTTGCGAACGAGCAGTACTTC
cdr3_aa: CASSLAGGVANEQYF
cdr3_length: 15
j_call: TRBJ2-7
d_call: TRBD2
v_call: TRBV6-5
clone_size: .

cdr3_nt: TGTGCCAGCAGCATATACGGACAGGGTACAGCTTTCTTT
cdr3_aa: CASSIYGQGTAFF
cdr3_length: 13
j_call: TRBJ1-1
d_call: TRBD1
v_call: TRBV14
clone_size: .

cdr3_nt: TGTGCCAGCAGCAGGACTAGCGGGACCTACGAGCAGTACTTC
cdr3_aa: CASSRTSGTYEQYF
cdr3_length: 14
j_call: TRBJ2-7
d_call: TRBD2
v_call: TRBV27
clone_size: .

cdr3_nt: TGTGCCAGCAGCTCTCAGACAGGGCCTTTAGGCTACACCTTC
cdr3_aa: CASSSQTGPLGYTF
cdr3_length: 14
j_call: TRBJ1-2
d_call: TRBD1
v_call: TRBV7-2
clone_size: .

cdr3_nt: TGCAGCGTTGCAACTCCCGTAGATACGCAGTATTTT
cdr3_aa: CSVATPVDTQYF
cdr3_length: 12
j_call: TRBJ2-3
d_call: .
v_call: TRBV29-1
clone_size: .

cdr3_nt: TGTGCCAGCAGCTTAGGTTGGCCCGAGACCCAGTACTTC
cdr3_aa: CASSLGWPETQYF
cdr3_length: 13
j_call: TRBJ2-5
d_call: .
v_call: TRBV7-6
clone_size: .

cdr3_nt: TGTGCCACAAGACAGGGGTCGGGCACTGAAGCTTTCTTT
cdr3_aa: CATRQGSGTEAFF
cdr3_length: 13
j_call: TRBJ1-1
d_call: TRBD1
v_call: TRBV24-1
clone_size: .

cdr3_nt: TGTGCCAGTATCAGCAATCAGCCCCAGCATTTT
cdr3_aa: CASISNQPQHF
cdr3_length: 11
j_call: TRBJ1-5
d_call: .
v_call: TRBV6-4
clone_size: .

cdr3_nt: TGTGCCAGCTCACCCGGCGGGACAGGGTTGACTGAAGCTTTCTTT
cdr3_aa: CASSPGGTGLTEAFF
cdr3_length: 15
j_call: TRBJ1-1
d_call: TRBD1
v_call: TRBV18
clone_size: .

cdr3_nt: TGTGCCAGCAGTTACCGAGCCCACACTGAAGCTTTCTTT
cdr3_aa: CASSYRAHTEAFF
cdr3_length: 13
j_call: TRBJ1-1
d_call: .
v_call: TRBV6-6
clone_size: .

cdr3_nt: TGTGCCAGCAGCTCGGGGGACAGAGACCACTATGGCTACACCTTC
cdr3_aa: CASSSGDRDHYGYTF
cdr3_length: 15
j_call: TRBJ1-2
d_call: TRBD1
v_call: TRBV7-8
clone_size: .

cdr3_nt: TGTGCCAGCAGCCAAGTGCGGGGGGGCGGAACAGATACGCAGTATTTT
cdr3_aa: CASSQVRGGGTDTQYF
cdr3_length: 16
j_call: TRBJ2-3
d_call: TRBD2
v_call: TRBV4-2
clone_size: .

cdr3_nt: TGTGCCAGCACCCCACCGGGTAATACTAACTATGGCTACACCTTC
cdr3_aa: CASTPPGNTNYGYTF
cdr3_length: 15
j_call: TRBJ1-2
d_call: .
v_call: TRBV9
clone_size: .

cdr3_nt: TGTGCCACGGGGATGGGGAACACTGAAGCTTTCTTT
cdr3_aa: CATGMGNTEAFF
cdr3_length: 12
j_call: TRBJ1-1
d_call: .
v_call: TRBV2
clone_size: .

cdr3_nt: TGTGCCAGCAGCCCCTCGTTAGCTACCAACGAGCAGTACTTC
cdr3_aa: CASSPSLATNEQYF
cdr3_length: 14
j_call: TRBJ2-7
d_call: .
v_call: TRBV7-2
clone_size: .

cdr3_nt: TGTGCCAGCAGCCAACCGGGACAGGGTGACTATGGCTACACCTTC
cdr3_aa: CASSQPGQGDYGYTF
cdr3_length: 15
j_call: TRBJ1-2
d_call: TRBD1
v_call: TRBV7-9
clone_size: .

cdr3_nt: TGTGCCACCAGTGATACGACAGGGGGCTACACCTTC
cdr3_aa: CATSDTTGGYTF
cdr3_length: 12
j_call: TRBJ1-2
d_call: TRBD1
v_call: TRBV24-1
clone_size: .

cdr3_nt: TGTGCCAGCAGCTTACCTGGACATAGCACAGATACGCAGTATTTT
cdr3_aa: CASSLPGHSTDTQYF
cdr3_length: 15
j_call: TRBJ2-3
d_call: .
v_call: TRBV11-3
clone_size: .

cdr3_nt: TGTGCCAGCAAGAGGGGGTTATCAAACACCGGGGAGCTGTTTTTT
cdr3_aa: CASKRGLSNTGELFF
cdr3_length: 15
j_call: TRBJ2-2
d_call: .
v_call: TRBV2
clone_size: .

cdr3_nt: TGCGCCAGCAGCTCGGGTGTCAGCTCTGGAAACACCATATATTTT
cdr3_aa: CASSSGVSSGNTIYF
cdr3_length: 15
j_call: TRBJ1-3
d_call: .
v_call: TRBV4-3
clone_size: .

cdr3_nt: TGCGCCAGCAGAAAGGGGGCGGGTACCGGGGAGCTGTTTTTT
cdr3_aa: CASRKGAGTGELFF
cdr3_length: 14
j_call: TRBJ2-2
d_call: TRBD1
v_call: TRBV10-2
clone_size: few

cdr3_nt: TGCGCCAGCAGCCAACAGGGGATCATGAACACTGAAGCTTTCTTT
cdr3_aa: CASSQQGIMNTEAFF
cdr3_length: 15
j_call: TRBJ1-1
d_call: TRBD1
v_call: TRBV5-1
clone_size: .

cdr3_nt: TGCGCCAGCAGCCAGAAGATCAGGACTCTTCGAAGCACCGGGGAGCTGTTTTTT
cdr3_aa: CASSQKIRTLRSTGELFF
cdr3_length: 18
j_call: TRBJ2-2
d_call: .
v_call: TRBV4-1
clone_size: many

cdr3_nt: TGTGCCAGCAGCTTAGATCGCAGGATGAACACTGAAGCTTTCTTT
cdr3_aa: CASSLDRRMNTEAFF
cdr3_length: 15
j_call: TRBJ1-1
d_call: .
v_call: TRBV11-3
clone_size: .

cdr3_nt: TGTGCCAGCAGCTTAGATCATAACAGGGGCACCTTC
cdr3_aa: CASSLDHNRGTF
cdr3_length: 12
j_call: TRBJ1-2
d_call: TRBD1
v_call: TRBV11-3
clone_size: .

cdr3_nt: TGTGCTAGTGGTTCGGGGACAGGGGGACCGAACACTGAAGCTTTCTTT
cdr3_aa: CASGSGTGGPNTEAFF
cdr3_length: 16
j_call: TRBJ1-1
d_call: TRBD1
v_call: TRBV12-5
clone_size: .

cdr3_nt: TGTGCCTGCCAACAGGGGTCGGAGAGCTCCTATAATTCACCCCTCCACTTT
cdr3_aa: CACQQGSESSYNSPLHF
cdr3_length: 17
j_call: TRBJ1-6
d_call: TRBD1
v_call: TRBV30
clone_size: .

cdr3_nt: TGTGCCAGTAGCAGTCGCCCGGGGACAGGGCGCGGTGAGTCTGGAAACACCATATATTTT
cdr3_aa: CASSSRPGTGRGESGNTIYF
cdr3_length: 20
j_call: TRBJ1-3
d_call: TRBD1
v_call: TRBV19
clone_size: .

cdr3_nt: TGTGCCAGCAGCGAGCCCCTATCGGGGGGGCCCTACAATGAGCAGTTCTTC
cdr3_aa: CASSEPLSGGPYNEQFF
cdr3_length: 17
j_call: TRBJ2-1
d_call: TRBD2
v_call: TRBV9
clone_size: .

cdr3_nt: TGTGCCAGCAGCCAGTACAGGGATTCACCCCTCCACTTT
cdr3_aa: CASSQYRDSPLHF
cdr3_length: 13
j_call: TRBJ1-6
d_call: .
v_call: TRBV3-1/TRBV3-2
clone_size: .